The 17 T cell receptor beta chains reported below all come from one sample, sequenced in a study of blood T cells in healthy people across ages. Alongside a J-beta primer mix, a sample-barcoded 5' primer served in a second PCR lasting roughly 6 to 11 cycles. One entry per CDR3 protein results from TCRdb running MiXCR on the 5' RACE reads. The repertoire holds approximately 1.5 million distinct CDR3 sequences, almost 35% seen once, with about 11% in the top ten. Sequenced: blood. These receptors were obtained from a woman aged 25 to 39 in good health.

This clonotype was observed a single time. J is TRBJ1-2 and V is TRBV2, with D possibly matching TRBD1 (5 bases). Germline lookup yields CDR1 SNHLY and CDR2 FYNNEI. The CDR3 length is 14 residues. Trimming pared 3 bases from V and 6 bases from J, leaving 14 bases between. The CDR3 DNA reads TGTGCCAGCAGTGAGCAGGGCGGGGGTAATGGCTACACCTTC. Amino acid sequence: CASSEQGGGNGYTF.

The sample holds a few counts of this clonotype. The chain carries TRBV4-2 and TRBJ1-2, with 10 bases lining up with TRBD1. V lost 2 bases and J lost 6; bases outside the gene matches: 3. The CDR3 has 14 residues. CDR1 is LGHNA and CDR2 is YNFKEQ in the germline V gene. The CDR3 DNA reads as TGTGCCAGCAGCCAATCGGGACAGGGGAATGGCTACACCTTC. Encoded protein: CASSQSGQGNGYTF.

The genes are TRBV12-3 or TRBV12-4 and TRBJ1-5; 9 bases fit TRBD1. The CDR3 length is 14 residues. The trim removed 4 bases at V and 3 bases at J, leaving 1 base unmatched. This CDR3 is CASSWTGANQPQHF. CDR3 DNA sequence: TGTGCCAGCAGTTGGACAGGGGCCAATCAGCCCCAGCATTTT.

The V call is TRBV5-6, the J call TRBJ1-2, with D tentatively TRBD1 (5 bases). Germline lookup yields CDR1 SGHDT and CDR2 YYEEEE. CDR3 size: 14 residues. Between the trimmed V and J ends, which lost 0 bases and 3 bases, there was a span of 9 bases. The CDR3 here is CASSLDRTDYGYTF. CDR3 bases: TGTGCCAGCAGCTTGGACAGGACCGACTATGGCTACACCTTC.

V gene TRBV12-3 or TRBV12-4 combines with J gene TRBJ2-3; D possibly corresponds to TRBD2 (7 bases). V lost 3 bases, J lost 0 bases, and 13 bases lay in between. This CDR3 is built from 16 residues. For the CDR3, the DNA is TGTGCCAGCAGTTTTCCCGCGGGGGCTAGCACAGATACGCAGTATTTT. Translating gives CASSFPAGASTDTQYF.

This chain connects TRBV27 to TRBJ1-6, with TRBD1 as a possible D gene (5 bases). V was trimmed by 0 bases and J by 9 bases, leaving 12 bases between them. CDR1 is MNHEY and CDR2 is SMNVEV in the germline V gene (reference sequence). The CDR3 is made up of 15 amino acids. The CDR3 is CASSLSTGVRSPLHF. The DNA for the CDR3 is TGTGCCAGCAGTTTATCGACGGGGGTACGTTCACCCCTCCACTTT.

In this sample, this clonotype turned up a few times. V usage is TRBV20-1 and J usage is TRBJ2-5, with 14 bases aligning to TRBD2. The J call could be wrong; TRBJ2-7 is a better fit for the DNA end. This CDR3 comprises 15 residues. CDR1 and CDR2 from the germline V gene are DFQATT and SNEGSKA (reference sequence). CDR3 bases: TGCAGTGCTGTCGGACTAGCGGGAGGCACCTACGAGCAGTACTTC. Encoded protein: CSAVGLAGGTYEQYF.

The chain couples TRBV28 to TRBJ2-7; 10 nucleotides align to TRBD2. Germline V gene lookup returns CDR1 MDHEN and CDR2 SYDVKM. This CDR3 contains 15 residues. V was pared by 3 bases and J by 4 bases, with 6 bases of the junction left unmatched. CDR3: CASSFLAGAGYEQYF. CDR3 coding DNA: TGTGCCAGCAGTTTCCTAGCGGGAGCGGGTTACGAGCAGTACTTC.

This clonotype has at least ten counts. The chain links TRBV10-3 to TRBJ2-7; D might be TRBD1 (10 bases). Germline V gives CDR1 ENHRY, CDR2 SYGVKD. Between the trimmed V and J ends, which lost 3 bases and 6 bases, there was a span of 21 bases. CDR3 length: 16 amino acids. The CDR3: CAISDAGGTGVGEQYF. The CDR3 DNA reads as TGTGCCATCAGTGACGCGGGGGGGACAGGGGTTGGCGAGCAGTACTTC.

The genes are TRBV5-8 and TRBJ2-7, with 7 bases that match TRBD1. Germline V gene lookup returns CDR1 SGHTS and CDR2 YDEGEE. This CDR3 has 16 residues. J lost 0 bases, V lost 1 base, and 7 bases had no gene match. CDR3 amino acids: CASSLLSGTASYEQYF. The CDR3 nucleotides read TGTGCCAGCAGCTTGTTATCCGGGACAGCCTCCTACGAGCAGTACTTC.

This clonotype was recorded a few times. CDR3 DNA sequence: TGTGCCAGCAGTTACCCCTTTCGGGGTCCAAACGGCTATGGCTACACCTTC. Translating gives CASSYPFRGPNGYGYTF. The J gene is TRBJ1-2, the V gene TRBV6-5, with D uncertain. The CDR3 is 17 amino acids. CDR1 MNHEY and CDR2 SVGAGI come from the germline V gene. Trimming stripped 2 bases from V and 4 bases from J, with 20 bases between.

In its sample, this clonotype was seen once. This rearrangement joins TRBV28 to TRBJ1-4; weak D call: TRBD1 (5 bases). CDR1 and CDR2 (germline): MDHEN, SYDVKM. The germline V and J ends were trimmed by 5 bases and 5 bases, with 12 bases remaining between them. The CDR3 is made up of 14 amino acids. CDR3 loop: CASSGSGLNEKLFF. Written as DNA, the CDR3 is TGTGCCAGCAGTGGGTCGGGACTGAATGAAAAACTGTTTTTT.

The rearrangement joins TRBV7-9 to TRBJ1-1; weak D call: TRBD1 (6 bases). CDR3 length: 17 residues. V was trimmed by 5 bases and J by 7 bases, leaving 26 bases between them. Germline V CDR1 and CDR2: SEHNR, FQNEAQ (reference sequence). CDR3 region: CASSAKGGLSDKSEAFF. CDR3 bases: TGTGCCAGCAGCGCGAAAGGGGGTTTATCGGACAAGAGTGAAGCTTTCTTT.

This clonotype was seen more than once but under ten times. The rearrangement links TRBV12-3 or TRBV12-4 to TRBJ2-7, with unresolved D. The CDR3 sequence is 12 residues long. Trimming took off 0 bases at V and 12 bases at J, with 12 bases between the two ends. The CDR3 protein is CASSLALTRPYF. As DNA, the CDR3 is TGTGCCAGCAGTTTAGCGCTCACTCGTCCGTACTTC.

The CDR3 reads CASSLDPGGCGYTF. CDR3 DNA: TGTGCCAGCAGCTTAGACCCAGGTGGATGTGGCTACACCTTC. The chain employs TRBV11-2 and TRBJ1-2; D not resolved. Germline values: CDR1 SGHAT, CDR2 FQNNGV. The ends were cut back, 0 bases at V and 7 bases at J, with 12 bases in the middle. CDR3 length equals 14 residues.

V usage is TRBV10-3 and J usage is TRBJ2-1; TRBD2 matches 9 bases. J gave up 2 bases and V 8 bases, and 4 bases lay outside the gene matches. Germline assignment: CDR1 ENHRY and CDR2 SYGVKD. The CDR3 sequence is 14 residues long. The CDR3 protein is CAISSGGTYNEQFF. CDR3 bases: TGTGCCATCTCAAGCGGGGGGACCTACAATGAGCAGTTCTTC.

The rearrangement links TRBV27 to TRBJ1-1, with D possibly being TRBD1 (6 bases). The ends were cut back, 0 bases at V and 12 bases at J, with 14 bases in the middle. CDR1 MNHEY and CDR2 SMNVEV come from the germline V gene (reference sequence). The length of the CDR3 is 13 residues. The DNA for the CDR3 is TGTGCCAGCAGTTTATCTTTCAGGGGAGTAACTTTCTTT. Translating it yields CASSLSFRGVTFF.